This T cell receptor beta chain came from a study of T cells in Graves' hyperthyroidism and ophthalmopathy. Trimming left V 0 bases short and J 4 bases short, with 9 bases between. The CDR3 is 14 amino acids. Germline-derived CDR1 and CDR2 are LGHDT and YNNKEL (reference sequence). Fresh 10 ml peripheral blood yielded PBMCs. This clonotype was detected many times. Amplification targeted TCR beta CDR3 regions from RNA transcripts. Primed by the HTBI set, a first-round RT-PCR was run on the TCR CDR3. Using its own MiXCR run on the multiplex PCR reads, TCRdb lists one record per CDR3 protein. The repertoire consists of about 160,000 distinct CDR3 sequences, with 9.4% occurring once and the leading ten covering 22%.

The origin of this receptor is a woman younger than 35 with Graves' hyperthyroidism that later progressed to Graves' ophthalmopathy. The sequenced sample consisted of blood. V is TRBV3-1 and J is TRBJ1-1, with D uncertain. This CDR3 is CASSQDIRVTEAFF. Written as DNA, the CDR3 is TGTGCCAGCAGCCAAGATATACGGGTCACTGAAGCTTTCTTT. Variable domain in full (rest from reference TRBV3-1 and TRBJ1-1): DTAVSQTPKYLVTQMGNDKSIKCEQNLGHDTMYWYKQDSKKFLKIMFSYNNKELIINETVPNRFSPKSPDKAHLNLHINSLELGDSAVYFCASSQDIRVTEAFFGQGTRLTVV.